Listed below are T cell receptor beta chains from one sample, sequenced in a study of cytomegalovirus exposure and HLA in healthy donors. Clones were sequenced by immunoSEQ multiplex PCR, and TCRdb holds only the in-frame ones, with some missing. The sample consists of some 98,000 clones, around 90% of them appearing once. The source material was PBMCs. Source of these receptors: a woman in her twenties or thirties in good health and CMV-seronegative. Each CDR3 is given with its conserved first and last residue. The D gene is left open where the match is weak. Size is stated for part of the rows, as once, few or many counts, or as a class when the clone is expanded.

J	size	D	V	DNA	CDR3
TRBJ2-1	.	TRBD1	TRBV2	TGTGCCCTCGGGGACAGGGTTTACAATGAGCAGTTCTTC	CALGDRVYNEQFF
TRBJ2-3	.	.	TRBV5-6	TGTGCCAGCAGCTTGTATCCAGATACGCAGTATTTT	CASSLYPDTQYF
TRBJ2-2	few	.	TRBV11-2	TGTGCCAGCAGCCCAAACACAGGGTACCGCGGGGAGCTGTTTTTT	CASSPNTGYRGELFF
TRBJ2-3	.	.	TRBV4-1	TGCGCCAGCAGCCAAGATAGGCTAGCATTAGATACGCAGTATTTT	CASSQDRLALDTQYF
TRBJ1-1	.	.	TRBV25-1	TGTGCCAGCAGTGATCGTCGAGGAACTGAAGCTTTCTTT	CASSDRRGTEAFF
TRBJ2-7	.	TRBD1	TRBV5-4	TGTGCCAGCAGCTTTAACGGACAGGGCCACGAGCAGTACTTC	CASSFNGQGHEQYF
TRBJ2-7	.	TRBD2	TRBV7-2	TGTGCCAGCAGCTTCTCTTGGACTAGCGACTACGAGCAGTACTTC	CASSFSWTSDYEQYF
TRBJ2-2	few	TRBD1	TRBV5-1	TGCGCCAGCAGGAGGACAGGGGAGGCCGGGGAGCTGTTTTTT	CASRRTGEAGELFF
TRBJ2-7	.	.	TRBV4-3	TGCGCCAGCAGCCAAATCGGGGGGCAGCGGTCCTACGAGCAGTACTTC	CASSQIGGQRSYEQYF
TRBJ2-7	.	.	TRBV5-1	TGCGCCAGCACAACCGGGAGCTCCTACGAGCAGTACTTC	CASTTGSSYEQYF
TRBJ2-7	.	TRBD2	TRBV9	TGTGCCAGCAGCGTAGTTCCTAGCGGGGTAATATCCGAGCAGTACTTC	CASSVVPSGVISEQYF
TRBJ2-1	.	TRBD2	TRBV19	TGTGCCAGTAGTATAGATCTAGCGGGGGGTTCAGAGCAGTTCTTC	CASSIDLAGGSEQFF
TRBJ2-1	.	.	TRBV18	TGTGCCAGCTCAGTCCTCGCTAGAGGGAGCTCCTACAATGAGCAGTTCTTC	CASSVLARGSSYNEQFF
TRBJ2-3	.	.	TRBV27	TGTGCCAGCAGTACCGCCCACCCAACGGTAGTTAGCTCAGATACGCAGTATTTT	CASSTAHPTVVSSDTQYF
TRBJ2-7	.	.	TRBV2	TGTGCCAGCAGCCGGGATCCACAGTACGAGCAGTACTTC	CASSRDPQYEQYF
TRBJ2-7	.	.	TRBV5-1	TGCGCCAGCAGCTTTAGAGGGGGTCCACAAGACGAGCAGTACTTC	CASSFRGGPQDEQYF
TRBJ2-4	once	.	TRBV6-6	TGTGCCAGCACCAGGGGTGCAGCCAAAAACATTCAGTACTTC	CASTRGAAKNIQYF
TRBJ2-1	.	TRBD2	TRBV7-9	TGTGCCAGCAGCTTACCCCTAGCGGATGAGCAGTTCTTC	CASSLPLADEQFF
TRBJ1-5	.	.	TRBV7-8	TGTGCCAGCAGCTTGCCCCATGGGAGGAGAAGCAATCAGCCCCAGCATTTT	CASSLPHGRRSNQPQHF
TRBJ1-6	.	TRBD1	TRBV13	TGTGCCAGCAGCTTAGGAGGGGGCAGGGGCGCGGGTTCACCCCTCCACTTT	CASSLGGGRGAGSPLHF
TRBJ1-5	.	.	TRBV10-3	TGTGCCATCGGGGGGGCGAAGGGCAATCAGCCCCAGCATTTT	CAIGGAKGNQPQHF
TRBJ1-2	.	TRBD1	TRBV25-1	TGTGCCAGCAGTCACGGGACAGGGGGCGTCGGGTATGGCTACACCTTC	CASSHGTGGVGYGYTF
TRBJ2-1	.	TRBD2	TRBV5-1	TGCGCCAGCAGCTTAATAGCGGGAGTGCAATACAATGAGCAGTTCTTC	CASSLIAGVQYNEQFF
TRBJ1-2	.	.	TRBV6-1	TGTGCCAGCAGTAGGGCAGGGATCTATGGCTACACCTTC	CASSRAGIYGYTF
TRBJ2-1	.	.	TRBV5-4	TGTGCCAGCAGACGACTTGACAATGAGCAGTTCTTC	CASRRLDNEQFF
TRBJ2-3	.	TRBD2	TRBV10-3	TGTGCCATCAGTGAGTCGAAGTCTAGCGGGGCACAGTGGCATACGCAGTATTTT	CAISESKSSGAQWHTQYF
TRBJ1-2	many	.	TRBV7-3	TGTGCCAGCAGCCCGGGGGGTAAAAATGGCTACACCTTC	CASSPGGKNGYTF
TRBJ1-1	.	.	TRBV19	TGTGCCAGTAGTATAGTATGGTTCGCACGGGGACAACTGAACACTGAAGCTTTCTTT	CASSIVWFARGQLNTEAFF
TRBJ2-3	.	.	TRBV7-2	TGTGCCAGCAGCTTCCAGGGAGGAGATACGCAGTATTTT	CASSFQGGDTQYF
TRBJ2-3	once	TRBD2	TRBV10-3	TGTGCCATCAGTCCTAGCGGTAGCACAGATACGCAGTATTTT	CAISPSGSTDTQYF
TRBJ2-7	.	.	TRBV7-9	TGTGCCAGCAGTCTTGGCGGGGACGAGCAGTACTTC	CASSLGGDEQYF
TRBJ1-1	.	.	TRBV19	TGTGCCAGTATGATCGGGATAATGAACACTGAAGCTTTCTTT	CASMIGIMNTEAFF
TRBJ1-2	few	TRBD1	TRBV18	TGTGCCAGCTCACCCACAGGGGGCCGAGATGGCTACACCTTC	CASSPTGGRDGYTF
TRBJ2-7	few	.	TRBV21-1	TGTGCCAGCAGCCCTCTTGGACGACTAGCGGGAGGTGGGAACGAGCAGTACTTC	CASSPLGRLAGGGNEQYF
TRBJ2-1	.	TRBD2	TRBV7-3	TGTGCCAGCAGCCAAAAGGGGCTAGCGGGAGCGGGGCCCTACAATGAGCAGTTCTTC	CASSQKGLAGAGPYNEQFF
TRBJ2-5	.	TRBD2	TRBV2	TGTGCCAGCACGCGGGGGGGCCGGGAGACCCAGTACTTC	CASTRGGRETQYF
TRBJ1-2	.	TRBD1	TRBV2	TGTGCCAGCGGAGGACAGGGGGAGATTGGCTACACCTTC	CASGGQGEIGYTF
TRBJ1-5	.	.	TRBV27	TGTGCCAGTACGAAGGGAGGGGACCACAATCAGCCCCAGCATTTT	CASTKGGDHNQPQHF
TRBJ1-1	.	.	TRBV27	TGTGCCAGTGCCAGGGCGTTGAACACTGAAGCTTTCTTT	CASARALNTEAFF
TRBJ2-2	once	.	TRBV7-9	TGTGCCAGCAGGGCCGGGACAAAGAACACCGGGGAGCTGTTTTTT	CASRAGTKNTGELFF
TRBJ2-7	.	TRBD2	TRBV5-1	TGCGCCAGCAGCTTGGGGCTAGCGGTGAGCTCCTACGAGCAGTACTTC	CASSLGLAVSSYEQYF
TRBJ1-2	.	.	TRBV5-6	TGTGCCAGCAGCCACCGCCAGGGAAGACTGAGACGCTCCTATGGCTACACCTTC	CASSHRQGRLRRSYGYTF
TRBJ1-1	.	.	TRBV7-9	TGTGCCAGCACCAATCTGAACACTGAAGCTTTCTTT	CASTNLNTEAFF
TRBJ1-2	once	TRBD1	TRBV6-6	TGTGCCAGCAGTCGGGGGGGGACAGGGAGAATGGGCTACACCTTC	CASSRGGTGRMGYTF
TRBJ1-2	.	TRBD1	TRBV5-1	TGCGCCAGCAGCCCGGACAGGGGAGGGACTAACTATGGCTACACCTTC	CASSPDRGGTNYGYTF
TRBJ2-7	.	TRBD1	TRBV6-5	TGTGCCAGCAGTACCGGGACAGGGTACTACGAGCAGTACTTC	CASSTGTGYYEQYF